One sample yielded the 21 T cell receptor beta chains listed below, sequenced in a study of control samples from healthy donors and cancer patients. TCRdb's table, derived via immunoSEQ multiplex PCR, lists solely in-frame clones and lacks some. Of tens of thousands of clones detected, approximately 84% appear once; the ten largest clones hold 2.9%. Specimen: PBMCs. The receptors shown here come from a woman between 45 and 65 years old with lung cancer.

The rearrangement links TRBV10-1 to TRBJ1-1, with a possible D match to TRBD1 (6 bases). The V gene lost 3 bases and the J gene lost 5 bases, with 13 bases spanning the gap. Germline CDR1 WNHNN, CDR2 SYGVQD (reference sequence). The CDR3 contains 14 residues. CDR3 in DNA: TGCGCCAGCAGTGATGGGGGGGCCAGAACTGAAGCTTTCTTT. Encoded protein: CASSDGGARTEAFF.

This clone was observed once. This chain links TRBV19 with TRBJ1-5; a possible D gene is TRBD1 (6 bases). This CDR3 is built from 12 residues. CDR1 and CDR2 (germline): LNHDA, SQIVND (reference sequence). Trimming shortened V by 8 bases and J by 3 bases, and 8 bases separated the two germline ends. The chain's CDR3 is CASHRANQPQHF. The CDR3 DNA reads TGTGCCAGTCACAGGGCCAATCAGCCCCAGCATTTT.

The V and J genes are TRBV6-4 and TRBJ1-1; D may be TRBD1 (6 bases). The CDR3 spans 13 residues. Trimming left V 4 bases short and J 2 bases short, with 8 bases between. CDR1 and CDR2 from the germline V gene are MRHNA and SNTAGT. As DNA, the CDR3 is TGTGCCAGCAGTGTGGACAGTAACACTGAAGCTTTCTTT. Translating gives CASSVDSNTEAFF.

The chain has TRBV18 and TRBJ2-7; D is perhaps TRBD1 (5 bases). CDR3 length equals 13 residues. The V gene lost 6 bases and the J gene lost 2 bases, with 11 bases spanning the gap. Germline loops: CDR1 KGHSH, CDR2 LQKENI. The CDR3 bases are TGTGCCAGCTCTGCGGACATTCCCTACGAGCAGTACTTC. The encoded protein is CASSADIPYEQYF.

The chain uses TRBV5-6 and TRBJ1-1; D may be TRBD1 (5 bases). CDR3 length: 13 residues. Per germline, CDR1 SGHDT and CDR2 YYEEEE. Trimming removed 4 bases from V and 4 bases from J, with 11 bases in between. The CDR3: CASSPAGPTEAFF. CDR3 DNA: TGTGCCAGCAGCCCCGCGGGGCCCACTGAAGCTTTCTTT.

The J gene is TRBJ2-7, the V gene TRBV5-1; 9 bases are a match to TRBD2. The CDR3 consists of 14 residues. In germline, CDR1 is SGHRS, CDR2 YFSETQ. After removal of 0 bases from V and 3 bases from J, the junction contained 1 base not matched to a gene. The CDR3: CASSLVSGGYEQYF. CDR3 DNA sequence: TGCGCCAGCAGCTTGGTTAGCGGGGGCTACGAGCAGTACTTC. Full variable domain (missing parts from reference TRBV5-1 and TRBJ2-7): KAGVTQTPRYLIKTRGQQVTLSCSPISGHRSVSWYQQTPGQGLQFLFEYFSETQRNKGNFPGRFSGRQFSNSRSEMNVSTLELGDSALYLCASSLVSGGYEQYFGPGTRLTVT.

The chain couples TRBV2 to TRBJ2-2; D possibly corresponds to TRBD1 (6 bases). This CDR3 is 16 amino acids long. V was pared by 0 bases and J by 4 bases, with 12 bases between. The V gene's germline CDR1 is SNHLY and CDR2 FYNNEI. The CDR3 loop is CASSEALWTATGELFF. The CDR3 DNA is TGTGCCAGCAGTGAAGCGCTATGGACAGCCACCGGGGAGCTGTTTTTT.

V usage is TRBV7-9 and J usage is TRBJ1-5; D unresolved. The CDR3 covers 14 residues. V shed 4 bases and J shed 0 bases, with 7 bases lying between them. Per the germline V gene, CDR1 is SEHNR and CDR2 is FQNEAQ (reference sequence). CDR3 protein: CASSSDTSNQPQHF. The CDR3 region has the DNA TGTGCCAGCAGCTCCGACACTAGCAATCAGCCCCAGCATTTT.

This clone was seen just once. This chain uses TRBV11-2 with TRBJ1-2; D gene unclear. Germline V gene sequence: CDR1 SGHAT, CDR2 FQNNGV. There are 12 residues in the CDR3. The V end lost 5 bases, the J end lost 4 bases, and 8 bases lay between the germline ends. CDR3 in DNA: TGTGCCAGCAGCAACAGCCTCTATGGCTACACCTTC. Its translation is CASSNSLYGYTF.

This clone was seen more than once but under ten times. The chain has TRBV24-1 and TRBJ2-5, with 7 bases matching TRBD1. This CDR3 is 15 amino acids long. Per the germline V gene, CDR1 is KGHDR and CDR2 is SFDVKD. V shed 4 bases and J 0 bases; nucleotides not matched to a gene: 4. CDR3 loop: CATSELGTDQETQYF. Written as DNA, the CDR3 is TGTGCCACCAGTGAGCTAGGGACAGACCAAGAGACCCAGTACTTC.

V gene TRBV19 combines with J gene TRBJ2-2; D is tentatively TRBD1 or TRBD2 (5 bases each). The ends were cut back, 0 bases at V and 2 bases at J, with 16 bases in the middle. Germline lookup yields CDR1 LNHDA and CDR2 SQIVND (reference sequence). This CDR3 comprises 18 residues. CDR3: CASSIDEGPTINTGELFF. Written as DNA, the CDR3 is TGTGCCAGTAGTATAGATGAGGGGCCTACTATTAACACCGGGGAGCTGTTTTTT.

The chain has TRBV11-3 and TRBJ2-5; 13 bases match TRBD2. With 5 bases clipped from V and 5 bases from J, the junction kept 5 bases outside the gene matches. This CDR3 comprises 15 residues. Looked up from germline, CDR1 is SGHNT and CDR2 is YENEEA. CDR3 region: CASSRLAGGGETQYF. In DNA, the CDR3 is TGTGCCAGCAGCCGACTAGCGGGGGGCGGCGAGACCCAGTACTTC.

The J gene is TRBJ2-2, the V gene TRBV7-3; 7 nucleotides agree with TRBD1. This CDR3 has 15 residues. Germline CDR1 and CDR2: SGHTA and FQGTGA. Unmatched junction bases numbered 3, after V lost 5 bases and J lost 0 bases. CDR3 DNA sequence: TGTGCCAGCAGCCCAGGGACAGCGAACACCGGGGAGCTGTTTTTT. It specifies CASSPGTANTGELFF.

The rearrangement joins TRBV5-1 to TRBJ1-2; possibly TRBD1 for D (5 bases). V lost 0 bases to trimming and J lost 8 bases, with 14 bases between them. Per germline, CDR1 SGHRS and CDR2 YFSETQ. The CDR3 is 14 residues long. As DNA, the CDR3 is TGCGCCAGCAGCTTGGAATGGGGGACGGGCGGCTACACCTTC. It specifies CASSLEWGTGGYTF.

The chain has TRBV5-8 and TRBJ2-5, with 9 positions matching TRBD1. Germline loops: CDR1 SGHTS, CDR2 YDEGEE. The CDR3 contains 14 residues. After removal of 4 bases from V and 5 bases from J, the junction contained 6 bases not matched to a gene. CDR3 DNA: TGTGCCAGCAGCCGCTCCGGACAGGGGGAGACCCAGTACTTC. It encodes CASSRSGQGETQYF.

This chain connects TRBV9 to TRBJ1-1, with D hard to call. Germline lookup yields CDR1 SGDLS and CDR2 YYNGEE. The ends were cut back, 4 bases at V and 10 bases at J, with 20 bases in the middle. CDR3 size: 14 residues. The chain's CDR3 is CASSPSLGSEGAFF. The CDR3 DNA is TGTGCCAGCAGCCCGAGCCTTGGGTCGGAGGGAGCTTTCTTT.

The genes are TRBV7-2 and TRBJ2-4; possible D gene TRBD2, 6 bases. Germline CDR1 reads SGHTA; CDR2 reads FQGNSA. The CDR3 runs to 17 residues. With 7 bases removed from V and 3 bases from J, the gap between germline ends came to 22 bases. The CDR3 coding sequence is TGTGCCAGCACCCCCAAGGTGGGGGGATTTGACAAAAACATTCAGTACTTC. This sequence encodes CASTPKVGGFDKNIQYF.

This chain's CDR3 is CAISDSGQGEAEAFF. The CDR3 nucleotides read TGTGCCATCAGTGACTCGGGACAGGGGGAAGCTGAAGCTTTCTTT. The V gene is TRBV10-3, the J gene TRBJ1-1, with 11 bases that match TRBD1. With 3 bases clipped from V and 6 bases from J, the junction kept 6 bases outside the gene matches. The CDR3 has 15 residues. Germline values: CDR1 ENHRY, CDR2 SYGVKD.

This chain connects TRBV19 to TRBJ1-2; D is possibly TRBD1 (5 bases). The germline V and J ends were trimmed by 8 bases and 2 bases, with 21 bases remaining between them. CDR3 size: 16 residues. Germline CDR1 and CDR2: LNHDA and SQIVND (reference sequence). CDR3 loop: CASGSGEGGGNYGYTF. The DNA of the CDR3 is TGTGCCAGTGGCTCGGGGGAGGGAGGAGGGAACTATGGCTACACCTTC.

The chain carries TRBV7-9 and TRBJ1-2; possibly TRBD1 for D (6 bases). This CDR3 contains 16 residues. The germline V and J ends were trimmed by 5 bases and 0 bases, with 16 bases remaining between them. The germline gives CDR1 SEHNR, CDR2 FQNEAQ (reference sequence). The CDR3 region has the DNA TGTGCCAGCAGCGAAGATGGACAGAAAGCTAACTATGGCTACACCTTC. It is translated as CASSEDGQKANYGYTF.

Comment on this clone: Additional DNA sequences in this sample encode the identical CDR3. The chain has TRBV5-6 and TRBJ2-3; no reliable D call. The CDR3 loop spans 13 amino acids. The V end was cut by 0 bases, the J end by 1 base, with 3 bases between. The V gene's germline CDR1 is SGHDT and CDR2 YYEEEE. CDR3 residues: CASSLGRTDTQYF. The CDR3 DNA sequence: TGTGCCAGCAGCTTGGGTCGCACAGATACGCAGTATTTT.